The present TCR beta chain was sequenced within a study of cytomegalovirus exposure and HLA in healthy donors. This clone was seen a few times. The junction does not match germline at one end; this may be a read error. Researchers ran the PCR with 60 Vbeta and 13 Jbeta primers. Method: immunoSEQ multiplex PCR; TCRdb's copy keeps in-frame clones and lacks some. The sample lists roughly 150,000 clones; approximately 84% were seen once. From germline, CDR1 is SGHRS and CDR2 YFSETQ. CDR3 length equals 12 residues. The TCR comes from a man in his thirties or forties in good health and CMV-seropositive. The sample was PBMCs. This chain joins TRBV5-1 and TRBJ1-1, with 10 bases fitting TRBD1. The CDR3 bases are TGCGCCAGCAGCGCGGGACAGGGGATGAGGATCTTT. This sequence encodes CASSAGQGMRIF.